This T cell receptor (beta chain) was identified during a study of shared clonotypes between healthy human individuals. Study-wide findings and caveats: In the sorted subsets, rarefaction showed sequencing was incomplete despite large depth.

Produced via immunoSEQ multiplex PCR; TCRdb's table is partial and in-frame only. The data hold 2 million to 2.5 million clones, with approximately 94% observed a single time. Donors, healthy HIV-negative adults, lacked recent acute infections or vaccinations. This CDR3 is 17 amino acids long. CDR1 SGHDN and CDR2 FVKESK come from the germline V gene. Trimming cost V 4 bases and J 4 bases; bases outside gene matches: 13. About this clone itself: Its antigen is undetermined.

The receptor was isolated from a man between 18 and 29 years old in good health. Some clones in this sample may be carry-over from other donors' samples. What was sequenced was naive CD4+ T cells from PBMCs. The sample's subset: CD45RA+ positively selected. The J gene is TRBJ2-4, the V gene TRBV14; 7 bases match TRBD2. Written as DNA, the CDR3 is TGTGCCAGCAGCCCTCTAGGGCCCACGGGGGGAAAAAACATTCAGTACTTC. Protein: CASSPLGPTGGKNIQYF.